This T cell receptor beta chain was recorded in a study of blood T cell repertoires in COVID-19 (dated by TCRdb to 2018 to 2021). For the wider study: The collaborator samples originated in the United States, Italy and Spain and spanned the acute and convalescent phases of COVID-19. The prospective study material was composed of cDNA or gDNA derived from T cells, B-cell-depleted T cells, or PBMCs. Subjects who had been exposed to COVID-19, were actively infected with it, or had recovered from it provided the deeply sampled blood TCRbeta repertoires that made up the dataset. A freely available public database, intended as a resource for researchers studying the immune response to SARS-CoV-2, is where the repertoires were released. Samples were obtained from the ongoing ImmuneRACE study (first 160 participants) and from over 1,000 subjects provided by 6 global collaborators. Sample metadata almost always included a de-identified subject ID, COVID-19 status, age in years and sex. Where HLA class I and class II types were available, the types were taken from metadata supplied by the sample provider, not from assay-based typing. The investigation overall reported the following: The amount of clinical and demographic metadata varied by source and participant and was provided uncurated.

A word on this clone: This receptor's antigen is unknown. Per-base quality was not reported, and no clone a single base away is much larger than it.

The immunoSEQ Assay, a bias-controlled multiplex PCR, was used to amplify TCRbeta CDR3 regions from genomic DNA. In the source study's methods: The number of nucleated cells in each sample was estimated from the amplification of reference gene primers within the assay. To quantify the absolute abundance of each unique TCRbeta CDR3 rearrangement, sequence reads were collapsed and filtered. For each sample, productive Simpson clonality was calculated as the square root of Simpson's diversity index across productive rearrangements. TCRdb limited this immuneACCESS table to in-frame rearrangements with V and J called. A share of clones is missing; checked studies link under half to unresolved V genes, and the rest is unexplained. The V and J calls and clone size come from that table; D and trimming were worked out from the DNA. This sample gives 350,000 to 450,000 clones in total; roughly 90% of them show up just once. The ten top clones hold 1.5% to 2% of the sample.

In the prospective study, participants were 18 to 89 years old, resided in about 25 geographic areas of the United States, and were enrolled through a virtual design. In the prospective study, cohorts were assigned on the basis of participant-reported clinical history obtained from a screening survey and a study questionnaire. ImmuneRACE Cohort 3 recovered participants were defined by two consecutive negative NP/OP PCR tests, healthcare professional clearance, or symptom resolution. In the prospective study, mobile phlebotomists collected whole blood, serum and a nasopharyngeal or oropharyngeal swab from each participant. Prospective study participants could optionally give additional blood draws and questionnaires over an approximately 2-month period. Before DNA extraction, prospective study blood samples were shipped either frozen or at room temperature. The sample taken for sequencing was PBMCs or T cells enriched from blood (not recorded which). The clonotype was recovered from a woman under 40 who had recovered from COVID-19.

The nucleotide sequence reads as follows: TGTGCCAGCAGTTTCCTGGGGGGACGGGCCTATGGCTACACCTTC. This codes for CASSFLGGRAYGYTF. The chain couples TRBV28 to TRBJ1-2; 5 matching bases give a weak D call of TRBD1. Between the V and J ends, shortened by 3 bases and 4 bases respectively, the junction contains 15 bases. CDR1 MDHEN and CDR2 SYDVKM were looked up in the germline V gene. Its CDR3 holds 15 amino acids, cysteine through phenylalanine. The retained sequence is limited to the CDR3, 45 bases, with the frame set at the first base.